This TCR beta chain is drawn from a study of blood T cell repertoires in COVID-19. At the level of the study: Donors in the United States, Italy and Spain gave samples during acute or convalescent COVID-19. From T cells, B-cell-depleted T cells, or PBMCs came the material, which was cDNA or gDNA.

V gave up 5 bases and J gave up 3 bases, with 11 bases separating them. The CDR3 extends over 14 amino acids. Per germline, CDR1 LNHDA and CDR2 SQIVND (reference sequence). In the original analysis: Amplified reference gene primers provided the basis for estimating nucleated cell counts. TCRdb's table, derived via immunoSEQ multiplex PCR, lists solely in-frame clones and lacks some. V and J calls and clone size are given by that table; D and trimming were obtained from the DNA. The sample lists roughly 220,000 clones; roughly 84% were seen once. The receptor was derived from a man in his fifties or sixties who had recovered from COVID-19. Sequenced sample: peripheral blood. V and J are TRBV19 and TRBJ1-5; D may be TRBD1 (5 bases). In DNA form, the CDR3 reads TGTGCCAGTAGTCCTCGACAGATCAATCAGCCCCAGCATTTT. This codes for CASSPRQINQPQHF.